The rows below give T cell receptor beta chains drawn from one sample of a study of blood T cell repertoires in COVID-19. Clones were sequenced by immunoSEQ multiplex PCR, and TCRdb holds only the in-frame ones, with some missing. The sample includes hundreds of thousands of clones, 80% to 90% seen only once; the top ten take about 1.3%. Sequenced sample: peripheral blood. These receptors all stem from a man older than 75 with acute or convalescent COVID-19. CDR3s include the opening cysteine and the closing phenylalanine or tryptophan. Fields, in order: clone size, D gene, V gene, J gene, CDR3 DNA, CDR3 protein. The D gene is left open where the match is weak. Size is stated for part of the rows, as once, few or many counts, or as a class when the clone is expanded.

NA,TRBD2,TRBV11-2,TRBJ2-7,TGTGCCAGCAGCTTAGGTAGCGGGGGACCCTACGAGCAGTACTTC,CASSLGSGGPYEQYF
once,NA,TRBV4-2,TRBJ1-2,TGTGCCAGCAGCCAAGAAGTAGTTTTCCATGGCTACACCTTC,CASSQEVVFHGYTF
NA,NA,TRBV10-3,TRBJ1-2,TGTGCCATCAGTGAGCCGGCGGACAGCGGCTATGGCTACACCTTC,CAISEPADSGYGYTF
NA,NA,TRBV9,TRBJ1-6,TGTGCCAGCAGCGCTGGCCGGGGGAATTCACCCCTCCACTTT,CASSAGRGNSPLHF
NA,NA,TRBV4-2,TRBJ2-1,TGTGCCAGCAGCCAAATACAGGGACGGTACAATGAGCAGTTCTTC,CASSQIQGRYNEQFF
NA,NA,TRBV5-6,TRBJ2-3,TGTGCCAGCAGCTCTCTGGGCCCCACAGATACGCAGTATTTT,CASSSLGPTDTQYF
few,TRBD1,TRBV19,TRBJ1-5,TGTGCCAGTAGTGAGACAGGGGGCAATCAGCCCCAGCATTTT,CASSETGGNQPQHF
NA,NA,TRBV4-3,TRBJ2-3,TGCGCCAGCAGCCAAGATTGGAACACGGGCGGGGATACGCAGTATTTT,CASSQDWNTGGDTQYF
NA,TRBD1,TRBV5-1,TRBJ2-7,TGCGCCAGCAGCTCCTCGGGACAGGGGACCAACGAGCAGTACTTC,CASSSSGQGTNEQYF
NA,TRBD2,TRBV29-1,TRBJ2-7,TGCAGCGTTGCGATGGGACTAGGTCCCTACGAGCAGTACTTC,CSVAMGLGPYEQYF
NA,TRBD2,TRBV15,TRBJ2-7,TGTGCCACCAGCAGAGTAAGAGAACTAGCGGGAGCCGAGCAGTACTTC,CATSRVRELAGAEQYF
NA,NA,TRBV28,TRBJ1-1,TGTGCCAGCAGTCCACATACGAACACTGAAGCTTTCTTT,CASSPHTNTEAFF
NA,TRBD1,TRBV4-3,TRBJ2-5,TGCGCCAGCAGCCCGAGGACAGGGCTTATAGAGACCCAGTACTTC,CASSPRTGLIETQYF
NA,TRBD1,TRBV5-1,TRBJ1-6,TGCGCCAGCAGCCTTAACCGGGACAGGGTTAATTCACCCCTCCACTTT,CASSLNRDRVNSPLHF
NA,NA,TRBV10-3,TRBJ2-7,TGTGCCATCAGTGAGTTCCGGGACGAGCAGTACTTC,CAISEFRDEQYF
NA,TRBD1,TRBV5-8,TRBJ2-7,TGTGCCAGCAGCGTACGACAGGGATTGACCTACGAGCAGTACTTC,CASSVRQGLTYEQYF
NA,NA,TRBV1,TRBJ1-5,TGCACCAGCAGCCTCGTTTTCTGCTGTAAGGAGCATCAGCCCCAGCATTTT,CTSSLVFCCKEHQPQHF
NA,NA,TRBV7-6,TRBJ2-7,TGTGCCAGCAGCTTAGCGGCTGGGCTAGCTAGCTCCTACGAGCAGTACTTC,CASSLAAGLASSYEQYF
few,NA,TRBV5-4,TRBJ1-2,TGTGCCAGCAGCCCCGGTAGTGGCAGGCCCCGGGAGGAACATGGCTACACCTTC,CASSPGSGRPREEHGYTF
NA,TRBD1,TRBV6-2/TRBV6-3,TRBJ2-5,TGTGCCAGCAGTTGGATGGGACAGAGAGAAGAGACCCAGTACTTC,CASSWMGQREETQYF
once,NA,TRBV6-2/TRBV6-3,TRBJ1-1,TGTGCCAGCAGTTACCCGCGTCGGACACGGCTCAACACTGAAGCTTTCTTT,CASSYPRRTRLNTEAFF
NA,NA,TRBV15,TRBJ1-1,TGTGCCACCAGCAGAGGTCAGGACACTGAAGCTTTCTTT,CATSRGQDTEAFF
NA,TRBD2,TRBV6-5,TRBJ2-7,TGTGCCAGCAGACCCGCCCTAGCGGGATATTACGAGCAGTACTTC,CASRPALAGYYEQYF
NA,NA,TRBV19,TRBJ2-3,TGTGCCACCTCTTGGCGGCCTAAGGATACGCAGTATTTT,CATSWRPKDTQYF
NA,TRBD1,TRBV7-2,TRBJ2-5,TGTGCCAGCAGCTTAGAGGCGGGACAGGGGGTGGACCAGTACTTC,CASSLEAGQGVDQYF
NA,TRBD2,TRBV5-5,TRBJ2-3,TGTGCCAGCAGCTTGAGACTAGCGGGGGGCACAGATACGCAGTATTTT,CASSLRLAGGTDTQYF
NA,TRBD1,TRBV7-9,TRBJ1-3,TGTGCCAGCAGCTACAGGGGGCTCTCTGGAAACACCATATATTTT,CASSYRGLSGNTIYF
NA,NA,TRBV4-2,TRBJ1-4,TGTGCCAGCAGCCCTCGCGGGGTCCAGGACGATTTAAATGAAAAACTGTTTTTT,CASSPRGVQDDLNEKLFF
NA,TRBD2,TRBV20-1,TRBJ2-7,TGCAGTGCTAGTTTCACTAGCGGCGAGCAGTACTTC,CSASFTSGEQYF
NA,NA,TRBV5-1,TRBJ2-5,TGCGCCAGCAGCCGCTGGAATGGGCAGGGGATTGGGAAGACCCAGTACTTC,CASSRWNGQGIGKTQYF
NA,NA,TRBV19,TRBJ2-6,TGTGCCAGTTCGTTGGTGGGGCGTGGGGCCAACGTCCTGACTTTC,CASSLVGRGANVLTF
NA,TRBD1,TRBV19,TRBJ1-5,TGTGCCAGTAGTCCTCGACAGGGTCAAAGCAATCAGCCCCAGCATTTT,CASSPRQGQSNQPQHF
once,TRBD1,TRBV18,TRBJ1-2,TGTGCCAGCTCACCACTATTGACAGGGAAGAAGTATGGCTACACCTTC,CASSPLLTGKKYGYTF
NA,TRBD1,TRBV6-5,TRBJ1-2,TGTGCCAGCAGGACGGGACAGTACTATGGCTACACCTTC,CASRTGQYYGYTF
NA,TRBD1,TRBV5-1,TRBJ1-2,TGCGCCAGCAGCCAGGGACAGGGTGTTGACTATGGCTACACCTTC,CASSQGQGVDYGYTF
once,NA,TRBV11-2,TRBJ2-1,TGTGCCCACGGCGAGGGTTCGACCTACAATGAGCAGTTCTTC,CAHGEGSTYNEQFF
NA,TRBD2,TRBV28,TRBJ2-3,TGTGCCAGCAGTCTCCGAGGGACTAGCGGCACAGATACGCAGTATTTT,CASSLRGTSGTDTQYF
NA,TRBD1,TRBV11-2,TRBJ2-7,TGTGCCAGCAGCCTAAACACAGGGGGTGTTTTCTACGAGCAGTACTTC,CASSLNTGGVFYEQYF
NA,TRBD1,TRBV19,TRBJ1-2,TGTGCCAGTACGCCCCGAGGGGGCAGCGGGTATGGCTACACCTTC,CASTPRGGSGYGYTF
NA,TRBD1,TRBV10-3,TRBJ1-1,TGTGCCATCAGTGAGGTGGACAGGGGTTTCCTGAACACTGAAGCTTTCTTT,CAISEVDRGFLNTEAFF
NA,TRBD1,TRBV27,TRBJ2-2,TGTGCCAGCAGTTTGGGTCAGGGGGTCACCGGGGAGCTGTTTTTT,CASSLGQGVTGELFF
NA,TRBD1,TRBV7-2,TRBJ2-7,TGTGCCAGCAGCTCCGACAGGGGTACCTCCTACGAGCAGTACTTC,CASSSDRGTSYEQYF
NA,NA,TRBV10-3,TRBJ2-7,TGTGCCATCAGTGAGGCCGACCCATTAAGGGGCGAGCAGTACTTC,CAISEADPLRGEQYF
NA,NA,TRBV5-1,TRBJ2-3,TGCGCCAGCAGCCCCACGGTCGAGTCAGATACGCAGTATTTT,CASSPTVESDTQYF
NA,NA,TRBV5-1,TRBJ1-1,TGCGCCAGCAGCTTGACTGAGAACACTGAAGCTTTCTTT,CASSLTENTEAFF
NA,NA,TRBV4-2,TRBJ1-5,TGTGCCAGCAGCCAAGAAGGGGCAGAATATCAGCCCCAGCATTTT,CASSQEGAEYQPQHF
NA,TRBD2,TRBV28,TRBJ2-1,TGTGCCAGCACTCCCACGGTGGGACTAGTTTCCCCGCTCTTC,CASTPTVGLVSPLF
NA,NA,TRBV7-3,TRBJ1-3,TGTGCCAGCAGCTTGAGCGGCTCTGGAAACACCATATATTTT,CASSLSGSGNTIYF
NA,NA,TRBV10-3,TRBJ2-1,TGTGCCATCAGTGACCAGGTGAGCTCCTACAATGAGCAGTTCTTC,CAISDQVSSYNEQFF
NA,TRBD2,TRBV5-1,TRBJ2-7,TGCGCCAGCAGCACGTATGGGACTAGCGGGGGCTACGAGCAGTACTTC,CASSTYGTSGGYEQYF
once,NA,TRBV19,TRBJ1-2,TGTGCCAGTAGTATTGGTCAGGGCCACGGCTACACCTTC,CASSIGQGHGYTF
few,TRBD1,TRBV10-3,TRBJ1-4,TGTGCCATCAGTGAGATCCGGGACAGGGGGCCTGAAAAACTGTTTTTT,CAISEIRDRGPEKLFF
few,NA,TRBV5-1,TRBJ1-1,TGCGCCAGCAGCTTGGCCGGGGGGGCTGAAGCTTTCTTT,CASSLAGGAEAFF
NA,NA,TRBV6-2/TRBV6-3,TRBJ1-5,TGTGCCAGCAGTTACTCGACTGCACAGGGTGATCAGCCCCAGCATTTT,CASSYSTAQGDQPQHF
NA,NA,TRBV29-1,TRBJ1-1,TGCAGCGTTGAAGCGTCCAGGAACACTGAAGCTTTCTTT,CSVEASRNTEAFF